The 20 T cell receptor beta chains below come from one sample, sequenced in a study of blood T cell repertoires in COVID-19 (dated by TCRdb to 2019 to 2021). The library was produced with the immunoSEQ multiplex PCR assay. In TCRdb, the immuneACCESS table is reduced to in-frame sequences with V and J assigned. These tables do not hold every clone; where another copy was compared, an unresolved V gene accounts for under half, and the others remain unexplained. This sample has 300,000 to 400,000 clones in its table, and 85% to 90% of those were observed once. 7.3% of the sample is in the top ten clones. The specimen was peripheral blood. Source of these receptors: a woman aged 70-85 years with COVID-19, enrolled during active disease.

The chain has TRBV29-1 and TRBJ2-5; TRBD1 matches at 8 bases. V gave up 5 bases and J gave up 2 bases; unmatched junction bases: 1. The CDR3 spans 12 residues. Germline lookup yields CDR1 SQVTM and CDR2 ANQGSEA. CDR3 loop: CSVRDRQETQYF. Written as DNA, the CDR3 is TGCAGCGTTAGGGACAGGCAAGAGACCCAGTACTTC. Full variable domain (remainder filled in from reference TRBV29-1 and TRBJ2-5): SAVISQKPSRDICQRGTSLTIQCQVDSQVTMMFWYRQQPGQSLTLIATANQGSEATYESGFVIDKFPISRPNLTFSTLTVSNMSPEDSSIYLCSVRDRQETQYFGPGTRLLVL.

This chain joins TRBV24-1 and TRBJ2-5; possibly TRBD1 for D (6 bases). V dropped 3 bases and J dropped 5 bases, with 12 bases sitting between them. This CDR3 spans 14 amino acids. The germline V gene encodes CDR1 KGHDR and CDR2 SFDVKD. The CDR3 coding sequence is TGTGCCACCAGTGATAACAGGGTCGCTGAGACCCAGTACTTC. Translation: CATSDNRVAETQYF.

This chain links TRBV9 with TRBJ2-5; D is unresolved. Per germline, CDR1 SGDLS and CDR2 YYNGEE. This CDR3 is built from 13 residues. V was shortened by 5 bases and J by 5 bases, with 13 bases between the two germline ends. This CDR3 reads CASSRSPPETQYF. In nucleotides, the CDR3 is TGTGCCAGCAGTAGGAGCCCTCCGGAGACCCAGTACTTC.

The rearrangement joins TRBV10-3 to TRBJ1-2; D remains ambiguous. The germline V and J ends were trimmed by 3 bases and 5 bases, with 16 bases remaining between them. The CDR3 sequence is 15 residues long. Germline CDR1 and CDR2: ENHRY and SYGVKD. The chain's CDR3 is CAISDRLGAQYGYTF. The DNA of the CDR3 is TGTGCCATCAGTGATAGGTTGGGAGCTCAATATGGCTACACCTTC.

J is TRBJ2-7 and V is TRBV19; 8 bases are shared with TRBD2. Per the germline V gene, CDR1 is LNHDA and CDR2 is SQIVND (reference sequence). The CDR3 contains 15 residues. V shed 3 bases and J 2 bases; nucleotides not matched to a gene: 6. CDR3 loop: CASSIAGGHTYEQYF. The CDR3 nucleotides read TGTGCCAGTAGTATCGCGGGGGGCCACACCTACGAGCAGTACTTC.

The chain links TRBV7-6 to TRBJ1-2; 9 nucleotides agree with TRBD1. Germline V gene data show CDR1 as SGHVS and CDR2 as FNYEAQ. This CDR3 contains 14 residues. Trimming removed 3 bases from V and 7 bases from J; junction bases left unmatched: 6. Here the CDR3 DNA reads TGTGCCAGCAGCTTGGACCCACAGGGGGCTGGCTACACCTTC. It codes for CASSLDPQGAGYTF. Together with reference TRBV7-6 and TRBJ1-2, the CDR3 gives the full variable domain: GAGVSQSPRYKVTKRGQDVALRCDPISGHVSLYWYRQALGQGPEFLTYFNYEAQQDKSGLPNDRFSAERPEGSISTLTIQRTEQRDSAMYRCASSLDPQGAGYTFGSGTRLTVV.

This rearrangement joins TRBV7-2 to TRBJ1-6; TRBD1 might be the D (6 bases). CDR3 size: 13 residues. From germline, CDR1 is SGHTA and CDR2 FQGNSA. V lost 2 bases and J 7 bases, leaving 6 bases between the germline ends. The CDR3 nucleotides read TGTGCCAGCAGCTTACAGGGGAATTCACCCCTCCACTTT. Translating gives CASSLQGNSPLHF.

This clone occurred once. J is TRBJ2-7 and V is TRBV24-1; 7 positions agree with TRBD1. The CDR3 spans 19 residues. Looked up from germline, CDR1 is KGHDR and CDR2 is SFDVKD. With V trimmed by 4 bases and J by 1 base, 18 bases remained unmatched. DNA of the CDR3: TGTGCCACCAGTGACTTTCCTATGCCTTCCGGGACAGCTTCCTACGAGCAGTACTTC. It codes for CATSDFPMPSGTASYEQYF.

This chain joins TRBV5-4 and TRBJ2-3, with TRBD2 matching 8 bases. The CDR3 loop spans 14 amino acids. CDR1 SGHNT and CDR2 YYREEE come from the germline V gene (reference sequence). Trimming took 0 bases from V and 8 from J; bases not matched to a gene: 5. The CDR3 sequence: CASSLEGTRSTQYF. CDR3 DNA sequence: TGTGCCAGCAGCTTGGAGGGGACTAGGAGTACGCAGTATTTT.

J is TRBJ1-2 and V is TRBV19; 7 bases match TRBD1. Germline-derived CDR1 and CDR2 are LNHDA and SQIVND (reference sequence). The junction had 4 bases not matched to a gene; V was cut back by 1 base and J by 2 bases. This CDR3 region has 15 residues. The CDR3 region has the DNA TGTGCCAGTAGTATAGGGGACAGCCTAAACTATGGCTACACCTTC. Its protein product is CASSIGDSLNYGYTF. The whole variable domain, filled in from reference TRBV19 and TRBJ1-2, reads DGGITQSPKYLFRKEGQNVTLSCEQNLNHDAMYWYRQDPGQGLRLIYYSQIVNDFQKGDIAEGYSVSREKKESFPLTVTSAQKNPTAFYLCASSIGDSLNYGYTFGSGTRLTVV.

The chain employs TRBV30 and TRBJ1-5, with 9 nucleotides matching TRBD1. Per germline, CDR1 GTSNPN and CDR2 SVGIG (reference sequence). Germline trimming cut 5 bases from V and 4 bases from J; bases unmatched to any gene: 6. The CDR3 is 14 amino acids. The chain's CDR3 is CAWGTGTVNQPQHF. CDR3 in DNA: TGTGCCTGGGGGACAGGGACAGTTAATCAGCCCCAGCATTTT.

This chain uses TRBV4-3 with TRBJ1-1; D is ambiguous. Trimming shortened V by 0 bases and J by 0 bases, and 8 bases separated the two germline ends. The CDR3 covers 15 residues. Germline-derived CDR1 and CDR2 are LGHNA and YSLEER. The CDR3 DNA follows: TGCGCCAGCAGCCAAGAAAGCCTCATGAACACTGAAGCTTTCTTT. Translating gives CASSQESLMNTEAFF.

This CDR3 reads CASSPGGAVMNTEAFF. In DNA form, the CDR3 reads TGTGCCAGCAGCCCCGGAGGGGCAGTTATGAACACTGAAGCTTTCTTT. The J gene is TRBJ1-1, the V gene TRBV5-4, with D perhaps TRBD1 (5 bases). The CDR3 totals 16 residues. Germline-derived CDR1 and CDR2 are SGHNT and YYREEE (reference sequence). The V end lost 4 bases, the J end lost 0 bases, and 16 bases lay between the germline ends.

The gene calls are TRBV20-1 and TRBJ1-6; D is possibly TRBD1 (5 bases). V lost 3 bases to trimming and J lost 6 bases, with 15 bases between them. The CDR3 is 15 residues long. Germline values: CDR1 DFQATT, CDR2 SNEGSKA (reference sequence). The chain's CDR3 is CSASTVQGANSPLHF. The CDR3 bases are TGCAGTGCTAGTACAGTACAAGGGGCTAATTCACCCCTCCACTTT.

CDR3 residues: CASSREDYSYEQYF. As DNA, the CDR3 is TGTGCCAGCAGCCGGGAGGACTACTCCTACGAGCAGTACTTC. The genes are TRBV7-9 and TRBJ2-7; 7 bases agree with TRBD2. The CDR3 runs 14 residues. The germline V gene has CDR1 SEHNR and CDR2 FQNEAQ (reference sequence). J was trimmed by 0 bases and V by 5 bases; bases with no gene match: 4. Filled out from reference TRBV7-9 and TRBJ2-7, the complete variable domain reads DTGVSQNPRHKITKRGQNVTFRCDPISEHNRLYWYRQTLGQGPEFLTYFQNEAQLEKSRLLSDRFSAERPKGSFSTLEIQRTEQGDSAMYLCASSREDYSYEQYFGPGTRLTVT.

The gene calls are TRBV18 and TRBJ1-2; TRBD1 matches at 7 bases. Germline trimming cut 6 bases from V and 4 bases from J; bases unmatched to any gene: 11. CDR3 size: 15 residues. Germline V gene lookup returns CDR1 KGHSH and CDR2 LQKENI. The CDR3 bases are TGTGCCAGCTCCCGCGACAGGGCGGATGGCTATGGCTACACCTTC. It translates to CASSRDRADGYGYTF.

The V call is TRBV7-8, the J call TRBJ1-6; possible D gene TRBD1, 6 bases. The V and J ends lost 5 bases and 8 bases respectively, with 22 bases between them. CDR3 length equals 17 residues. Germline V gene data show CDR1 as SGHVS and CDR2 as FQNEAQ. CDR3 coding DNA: TGTGCCAGCAGCCCTAAAGGGCCAGGGGATCCGTATTCACCCCTCCACTTT. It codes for CASSPKGPGDPYSPLHF.

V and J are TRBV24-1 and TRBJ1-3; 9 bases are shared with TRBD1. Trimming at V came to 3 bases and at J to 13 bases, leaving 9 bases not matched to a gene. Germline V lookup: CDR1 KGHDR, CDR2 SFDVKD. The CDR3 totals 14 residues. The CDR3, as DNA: TGTGCCACCAGTGATCACCCCGGGACAGGGCGTATATATTTT. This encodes CATSDHPGTGRIYF.

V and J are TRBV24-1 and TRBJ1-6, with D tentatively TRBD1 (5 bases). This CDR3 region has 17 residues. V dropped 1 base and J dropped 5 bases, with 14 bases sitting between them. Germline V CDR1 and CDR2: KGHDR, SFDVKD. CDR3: CATSDLRGRVHNSPLHF. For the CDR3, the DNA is TGTGCCACCAGTGATTTAAGGGGAAGGGTTCATAATTCACCCCTCCACTTT.

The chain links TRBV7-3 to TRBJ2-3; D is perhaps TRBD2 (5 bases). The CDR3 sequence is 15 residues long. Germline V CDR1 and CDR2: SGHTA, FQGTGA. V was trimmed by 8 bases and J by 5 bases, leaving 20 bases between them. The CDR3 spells CASGLGVGIEDTQYF. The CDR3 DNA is TGTGCCAGCGGACTTGGGGTGGGGATCGAAGATACGCAGTATTTT.